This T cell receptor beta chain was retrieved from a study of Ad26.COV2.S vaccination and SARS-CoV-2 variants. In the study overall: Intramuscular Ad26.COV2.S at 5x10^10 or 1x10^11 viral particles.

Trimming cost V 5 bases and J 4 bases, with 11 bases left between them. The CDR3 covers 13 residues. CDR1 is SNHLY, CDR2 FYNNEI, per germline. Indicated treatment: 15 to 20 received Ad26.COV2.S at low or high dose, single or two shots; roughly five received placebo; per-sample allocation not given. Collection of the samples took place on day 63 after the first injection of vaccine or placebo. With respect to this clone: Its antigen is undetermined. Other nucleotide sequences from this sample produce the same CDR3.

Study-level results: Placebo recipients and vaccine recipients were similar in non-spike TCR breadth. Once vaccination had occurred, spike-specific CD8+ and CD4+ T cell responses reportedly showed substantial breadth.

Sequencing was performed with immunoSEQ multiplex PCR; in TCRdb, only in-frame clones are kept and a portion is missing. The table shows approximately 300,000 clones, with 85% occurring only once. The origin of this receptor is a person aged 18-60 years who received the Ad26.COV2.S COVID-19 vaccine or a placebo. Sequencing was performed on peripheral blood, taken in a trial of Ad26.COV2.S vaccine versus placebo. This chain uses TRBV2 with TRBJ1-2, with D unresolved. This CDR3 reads CASSQTPGYGYTF. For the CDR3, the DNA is TGTGCCAGCAGTCAAACTCCGGGCTATGGCTACACCTTC.